These 4 T cell receptor beta chains were sequenced from one sample in a study of blood T cell repertoires in COVID-19 (TCRdb year 2020). The library was generated by the immunoSEQ multiplex PCR assay. TCRdb re-hosts the immuneACCESS table, in-frame sequences only. Its copies lack some clones; in the studies checked, an unresolved V gene accounts for under half of them, and the cause for the rest is not known. This sample is represented by 150,000 or so clones; roughly 88% of them were singletons. The leading ten clones occupy just over 9.5% of the sample. The sequencing input was peripheral blood. These receptors were obtained from a woman aged 45-59 years with acute or convalescent COVID-19.

The chain carries TRBV5-4 and TRBJ2-1, with a weak D call TRBD2 (6 bases). There are 15 residues in the CDR3. Germline assignment: CDR1 SGHNT and CDR2 YYREEE (reference sequence). V shed 4 bases and J shed 4 bases, with 15 bases lying between them. CDR3 DNA sequence: TGTGCCAGCAGCGTGGAGGGCGGGAAATACAATGAGCAGTTCTTC. Its protein product is CASSVEGGKYNEQFF.

The chain's CDR3 is CASSYSLAANQPQHF. CDR3 coding DNA: TGTGCCAGCAGTTACTCGTTGGCGGCCAATCAGCCCCAGCATTTT. The gene calls are TRBV6-5 and TRBJ1-5; D is undetermined. Looked up from germline, CDR1 is MNHEY and CDR2 is SVGAGI. The CDR3 sequence is 15 residues long. The V gene lost 0 bases and the J gene lost 3 bases, with 9 bases spanning the gap.

This chain links TRBV5-1 with TRBJ1-2, with 7 bases identical to TRBD1. V was pared by 6 bases and J by 5 bases, with 7 bases of the junction left unmatched. Germline V gives CDR1 SGHRS, CDR2 YFSETQ. This CDR3 is 13 amino acids long. The CDR3 protein is CASTNSRGYGYTF. CDR3 in DNA: TGCGCCAGCACCAATTCCAGGGGGTATGGCTACACCTTC.

On this clone itself: In the same sample, other DNA sequences code for this CDR3. The chain joins TRBV27 to TRBJ2-7, with 11 bases aligning to TRBD1. This CDR3 spans 14 amino acids. Per the germline V gene, CDR1 is MNHEY and CDR2 is SMNVEV (reference sequence). V lost 5 bases to trimming and J lost 4 bases; unmatched junction nucleotides: 4. The CDR3, as DNA: TGTGCCAGCAGTCCCGGGACAGGGGGGTACGAGCAGTACTTC. It encodes CASSPGTGGYEQYF.